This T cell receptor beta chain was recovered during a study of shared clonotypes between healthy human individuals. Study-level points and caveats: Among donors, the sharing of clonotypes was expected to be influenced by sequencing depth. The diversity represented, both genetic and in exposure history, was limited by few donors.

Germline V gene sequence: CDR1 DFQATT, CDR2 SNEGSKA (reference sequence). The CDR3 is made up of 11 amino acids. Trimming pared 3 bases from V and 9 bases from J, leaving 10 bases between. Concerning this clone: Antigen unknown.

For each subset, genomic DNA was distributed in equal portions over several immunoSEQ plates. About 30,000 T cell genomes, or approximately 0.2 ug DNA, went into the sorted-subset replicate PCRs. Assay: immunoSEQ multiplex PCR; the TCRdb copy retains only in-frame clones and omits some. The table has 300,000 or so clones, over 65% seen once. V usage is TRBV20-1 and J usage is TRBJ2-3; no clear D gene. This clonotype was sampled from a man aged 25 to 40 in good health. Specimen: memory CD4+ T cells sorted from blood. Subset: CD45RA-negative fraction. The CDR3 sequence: CSASSSATQYF. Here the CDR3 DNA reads TGCAGTGCTAGCTCCTCCGCCACGCAGTATTTT.